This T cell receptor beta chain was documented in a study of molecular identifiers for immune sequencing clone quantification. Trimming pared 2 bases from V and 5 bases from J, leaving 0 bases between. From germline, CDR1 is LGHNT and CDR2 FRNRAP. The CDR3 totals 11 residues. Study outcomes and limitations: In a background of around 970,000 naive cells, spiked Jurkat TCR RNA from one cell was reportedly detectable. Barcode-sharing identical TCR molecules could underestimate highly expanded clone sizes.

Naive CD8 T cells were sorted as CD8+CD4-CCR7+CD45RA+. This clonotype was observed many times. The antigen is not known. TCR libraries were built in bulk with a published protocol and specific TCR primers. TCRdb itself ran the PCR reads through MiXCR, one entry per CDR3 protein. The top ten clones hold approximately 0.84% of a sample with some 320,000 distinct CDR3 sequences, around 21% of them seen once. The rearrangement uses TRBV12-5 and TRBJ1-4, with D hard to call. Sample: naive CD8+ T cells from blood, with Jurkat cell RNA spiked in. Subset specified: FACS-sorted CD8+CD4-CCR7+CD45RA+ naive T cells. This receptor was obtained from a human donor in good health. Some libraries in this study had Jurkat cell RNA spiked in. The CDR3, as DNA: TGTGCTAGTGGTTTGAATGAAAAACTGTTTTTT. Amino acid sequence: CASGLNEKLFF. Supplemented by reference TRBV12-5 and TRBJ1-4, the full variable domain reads DARVTQTPRHKVTEMGQEVTMRCQPILGHNTVFWYRQTMMQGLELLAYFRNRAPLDDSGMPKDRFSAEMPDATLATLKIQPSEPRDSAVYFCASGLNEKLFFGSGTQLSVL.